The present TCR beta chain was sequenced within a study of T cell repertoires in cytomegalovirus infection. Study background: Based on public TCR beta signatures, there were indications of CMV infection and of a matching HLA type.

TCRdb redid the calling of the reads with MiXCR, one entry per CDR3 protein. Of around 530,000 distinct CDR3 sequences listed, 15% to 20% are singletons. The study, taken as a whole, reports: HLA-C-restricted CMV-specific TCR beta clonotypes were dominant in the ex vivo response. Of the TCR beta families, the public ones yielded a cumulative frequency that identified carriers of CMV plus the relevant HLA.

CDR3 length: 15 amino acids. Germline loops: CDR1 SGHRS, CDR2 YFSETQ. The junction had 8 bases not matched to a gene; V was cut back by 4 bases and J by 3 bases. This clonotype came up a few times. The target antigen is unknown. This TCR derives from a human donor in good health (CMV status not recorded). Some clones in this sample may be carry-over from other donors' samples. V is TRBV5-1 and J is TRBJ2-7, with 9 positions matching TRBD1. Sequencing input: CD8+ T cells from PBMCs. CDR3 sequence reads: CASSEGQGSIYEQYF. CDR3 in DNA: TGCGCCAGCAGCGAAGGACAGGGGAGTATCTACGAGCAGTACTTC.